The sequence of this T cell receptor (beta chain) was determined in a study of blood T cells in healthy people across ages. In regard to this clonotype: Its antigen is currently unknown.

The V end lost 1 base, the J end lost 7 bases, and 8 bases lay between the germline ends. Germline loops: CDR1 LGHNA, CDR2 YNFKEQ. The CDR3 covers 13 residues. PCR was performed a second time for about 6 to 12 cycles using a sample-barcoded 5' primer and a J-beta primer mix. TCRdb re-called the 5' RACE reads with MiXCR, one entry per CDR3 protein. The profile covers about 800,000 distinct CDR3 sequences, with nearly 60% appearing a single time and 22% taken by the ten largest. Whole-study results and caveats: Reliance upon unsorted PBMCs precluded definitive naive versus antigen-experienced comparison. The recorded TCR beta diversity per million T cells decreased in a roughly linear manner with age.

PBMCs numbering at least 6 million were isolated per sample. Sequenced sample: blood. This TCR derives from a young man in good health. The chain is built from TRBV4-2 and TRBJ2-1; D call uncertain. This CDR3 is CASSQVAGNEQFF. CDR3 coding DNA: TGTGCCAGCAGCCAAGTAGCCGGAAATGAGCAGTTCTTC.